The 18 T cell receptor beta chains given below trace back to one sample, sequenced in a study of T cells after posttransplantation cyclophosphamide. Busulfan-fludarabine conditioning, marrow transplant, and cyclophosphamide on days +3 and +4 were administered. Using immunoSEQ multiplex PCR, the repertoire was profiled, and TCRdb retains in-frame clones only, with some absent. The sample includes about 12,000 clones, none of them occurring once. Sequenced material: PBMCs, taken after allogeneic stem cell transplant with posttransplant cyclophosphamide. Receptors originate from a female patient in her 40s who received an allogeneic stem cell transplant from a related donor, was CMV-positive, and had acute GVHD only. A share of the T cells may be of graft donor origin.

The chain recombines TRBV2 with TRBJ2-1, with D perhaps TRBD2 (6 bases). Germline CDR1 is SNHLY and CDR2 is FYNNEI. CDR3 length: 14 residues. V shed 4 bases and J shed 15 bases, with 22 bases lying between them. The CDR3 loop is CASSVQPSSGVGFF. For the CDR3, the DNA is TGTGCCAGCAGTGTCCAACCCTCGTCGGGGGTGGGGTTCTTC.

This clone was seen many times. This rearrangement joins TRBV6-1 to TRBJ2-7; TRBD1 agrees at 7 bases. With 2 bases clipped from V and 12 bases from J, the junction kept 16 bases outside the gene matches. The CDR3 contains 15 residues. The V gene's germline CDR1 is MNHNS and CDR2 SASEGT. The CDR3: CASSELDRSKARGYF. The DNA of the CDR3 is TGTGCCAGCAGTGAATTGGACAGGTCAAAGGCGCGTGGGTACTTC.

The gene calls are TRBV4-2 and TRBJ2-5; 8 bases agree with TRBD2. Losses at the gene ends were 1 base for V and 5 bases for J; bases not matched to a gene: 15. Germline V gene data show CDR1 as LGHNA and CDR2 as YNFKEQ. CDR3 length: 18 amino acids. The CDR3: CASSQGGTSNMGTETQYF. Written as DNA, the CDR3 is TGTGCCAGCAGCCAAGGGGGGACTAGTAATATGGGGACGGAGACCCAGTACTTC.

This clone was seen ten or more times. The chain uses TRBV11-3 and TRBJ2-7; tentatively, D is TRBD1 (5 bases). The V and J ends lost 0 bases and 2 bases respectively, with 11 bases between them. The CDR3 totals 15 residues. Germline CDR1 and CDR2: SGHNT and YENEEA. The DNA of the CDR3 is TGTGCCAGCAGCTTAGATCCAGGGATGGCCTACGAGCAGTACGTC. Translation gives CASSLDPGMAYEQYV.

Many counts were recorded for this clone. The chain recombines TRBV6-6 with TRBJ2-3; D is unclear. Trimming took 6 bases from V and 1 from J, leaving 8 bases between them. This CDR3 is built from 13 residues. Germline values: CDR1 MNHNY, CDR2 SVGAGI (reference sequence). The DNA of the CDR3 is TGTGCCAGCAGCCCCCCGGGCACAGATACGCAGTATTTT. Protein sequence: CASSPPGTDTQYF.

This clone was observed many times. The rearrangement links TRBV18 to TRBJ1-3; a weak D match, TRBD1 (5 bases). The V end lost 3 bases, the J end lost 0 bases, and 15 bases lay between the germline ends. The CDR3 consists of 17 residues. Germline V gene data show CDR1 as KGHSH and CDR2 as LQKENI. DNA of the CDR3: TGTGCCAGCTCACCCATGGGGCAGGGTGACTCTGGAAACACCATATATTTT. Protein product: CASSPMGQGDSGNTIYF.

This clone showed up many times. The chain couples TRBV6-5 to TRBJ1-2; the D gene is possibly TRBD1 (6 bases). Germline values: CDR1 MNHEY, CDR2 SVGAGI. The CDR3 runs to 13 residues. Deletions cut 8 bases from V and 4 bases from J, with 14 bases between. CDR3 loop: CASAPGQIYGYTF. Written as DNA, the CDR3 is TGTGCCAGCGCTCCCGGACAGATCTATGGCTACACCTTC.

In this sample, this clone turned up many times. This chain uses TRBV4-1 with TRBJ2-3; TRBD1 aligns across 8 bases. V was clipped by 0 bases and J by 2 bases; unmatched bases: 7. CDR3 length: 17 residues. The germline CDR1 and CDR2 sequences are MGHRA and YSYEKL. The CDR3 reads CASSQDSWTGITDTQYF. The CDR3 DNA reads as TGCGCCAGCAGCCAAGATTCTTGGACAGGGATCACAGATACGCAGTATTTT.

This clone was seen ten or more times. This chain connects TRBV7-9 to TRBJ1-6, with D possibly being TRBD1 (6 bases). This CDR3 region has 19 residues. Germline V gene data show CDR1 as SEHNR and CDR2 as FQNEAQ (reference sequence). The V end lost 5 bases, the J end lost 0 bases, and 20 bases lay between the germline ends. The CDR3 sequence: CASSPPDRFFSSYNSPLHF. CDR3 DNA: TGTGCCAGCAGCCCTCCGGACAGATTTTTTAGCTCCTATAATTCACCCCTCCACTTT.

This clone showed up many times. J is TRBJ1-1 and V is TRBV4-2, with 10 bases matching TRBD1. Per the germline V gene, CDR1 is LGHNA and CDR2 is YNFKEQ. The CDR3 contains 16 residues. Unmatched junction bases numbered 11, after V lost 4 bases and J lost 6 bases. The CDR3 protein is CASSPGTGDNTAEAFF. As DNA, the CDR3 is TGTGCCAGCAGCCCCGGGACAGGGGACAATACAGCTGAAGCTTTCTTT.

At least ten counts were recorded for this clone. The CDR3 region is CASSPPTGMSEKLFF. The CDR3 bases are TGTGCCAGCAGTCCCCCGACAGGGATGAGTGAAAAACTGTTTTTT. The J gene is TRBJ1-4, the V gene TRBV6-6; TRBD1 matches 7 bases. CDR1 MNHNY and CDR2 SVGAGI come from the germline V gene (reference sequence). The CDR3 has 15 residues. The V and J ends lost 5 bases and 7 bases, in that order; junction bases with no gene match: 10.

This clone was seen at least ten times. The chain joins TRBV6-5 to TRBJ1-1; 7 nucleotides line up with TRBD1. V lost 5 bases and J lost 6; bases outside the gene matches: 6. The germline V gene encodes CDR1 MNHEY and CDR2 SVGAGI. The CDR3 runs to 13 residues. The CDR3 protein is CASSAGQPSEAFF. The DNA of the CDR3 is TGTGCCAGCAGTGCGGGACAGCCGTCTGAAGCTTTCTTT.

This clone appeared a few times. The CDR3 reads CASSGLAGWRETQYF. The CDR3 bases are TGTGCCAGCAGCGGACTAGCGGGATGGAGAGAGACCCAGTACTTC. This chain joins TRBV9 and TRBJ2-5; TRBD2 matches 11 bases. V lost 3 bases and J lost 4; bases outside the gene matches: 5. The CDR3 has 15 amino acids. CDR1 and CDR2 from the germline V gene are SGDLS and YYNGEE.

This clone was picked up many times. The rearrangement joins TRBV10-3 to TRBJ1-1, with unresolved D. Germline V gene lookup returns CDR1 ENHRY and CDR2 SYGVKD. The CDR3 length is 16 residues. Trimming removed 0 bases at V and 7 bases at J, with 18 bases between. The CDR3 sequence is CAISESLAGRPFEAFF. DNA for the CDR3: TGTGCCATCAGTGAGTCCTTGGCAGGCCGACCTTTTGAAGCTTTCTTT.

This clone has a count of ten or more. The chain has TRBV4-2 and TRBJ2-1; 8 nucleotides agree with TRBD2. The germline V gene has CDR1 LGHNA and CDR2 YNFKEQ. The CDR3 is 15 amino acids. Trimming took 4 bases from V and 5 from J; bases not matched to a gene: 7. The CDR3 spells CASSPERGRDNEQFF. The CDR3 coding sequence is TGTGCCAGCAGCCCGGAGCGGGGGCGCGACAATGAGCAGTTCTTC.

This clone was seen more than once but under ten times. This likely came from a read error, as a far larger clone is one base away. V usage is TRBV5-1 and J usage is TRBJ2-1, with D maybe TRBD2 (7 bases). This CDR3 has 15 amino acids. Germline lookup yields CDR1 SGHRS and CDR2 YFSETQ. The CDR3 reads CASRLGAGDYNEQFF. The CDR3 DNA reads TGCGCCAGCCGCTTGGGGGCGGGGGATTACAATGAGCAGTTCTTC.

This clone was counted ten times or more. The chain is built from TRBV10-3 and TRBJ1-2, with 7 nucleotides matching TRBD1. This CDR3 is built from 16 residues. The V gene end was trimmed by 6 bases and the J gene end by 0 bases; junction bases not matched to a gene: 10. The germline gives CDR1 ENHRY, CDR2 SYGVKD. CDR3 in DNA: TGTGCCATCAGCGGACAGGTTAATCCCTCTAACTATGGCTACACCTTC. Protein: CAISGQVNPSNYGYTF.

V and J are TRBV9 and TRBJ2-3; TRBD2 matches 8 bases. The CDR3 length is 17 residues. Looked up from germline, CDR1 is SGDLS and CDR2 is YYNGEE. The trim removed 4 bases at V and 0 bases at J, leaving 10 bases unmatched. The CDR3 coding sequence is TGTGCCAGCAGCCTGCGGGGGGCCCTTGGTAGCACAGATACGCAGTATTTT. Protein sequence: CASSLRGALGSTDTQYF.